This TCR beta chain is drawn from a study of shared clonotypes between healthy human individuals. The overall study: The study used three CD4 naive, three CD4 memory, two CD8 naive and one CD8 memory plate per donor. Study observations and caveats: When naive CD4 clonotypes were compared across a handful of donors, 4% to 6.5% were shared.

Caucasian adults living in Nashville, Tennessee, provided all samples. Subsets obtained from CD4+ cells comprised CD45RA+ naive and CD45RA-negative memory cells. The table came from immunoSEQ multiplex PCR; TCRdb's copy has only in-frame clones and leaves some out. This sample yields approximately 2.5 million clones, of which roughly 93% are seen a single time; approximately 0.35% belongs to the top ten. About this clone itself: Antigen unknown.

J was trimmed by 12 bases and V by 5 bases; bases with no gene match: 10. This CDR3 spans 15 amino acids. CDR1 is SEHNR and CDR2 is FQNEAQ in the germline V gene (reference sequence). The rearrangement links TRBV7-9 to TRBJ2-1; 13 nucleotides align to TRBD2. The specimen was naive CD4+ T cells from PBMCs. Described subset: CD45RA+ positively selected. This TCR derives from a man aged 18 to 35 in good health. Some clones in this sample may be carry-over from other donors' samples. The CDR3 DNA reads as TGTGCCAGCAGCAAGACCGGGACTAGCGGGACTAGGCAGTTCTTC. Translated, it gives CASSKTGTSGTRQFF.